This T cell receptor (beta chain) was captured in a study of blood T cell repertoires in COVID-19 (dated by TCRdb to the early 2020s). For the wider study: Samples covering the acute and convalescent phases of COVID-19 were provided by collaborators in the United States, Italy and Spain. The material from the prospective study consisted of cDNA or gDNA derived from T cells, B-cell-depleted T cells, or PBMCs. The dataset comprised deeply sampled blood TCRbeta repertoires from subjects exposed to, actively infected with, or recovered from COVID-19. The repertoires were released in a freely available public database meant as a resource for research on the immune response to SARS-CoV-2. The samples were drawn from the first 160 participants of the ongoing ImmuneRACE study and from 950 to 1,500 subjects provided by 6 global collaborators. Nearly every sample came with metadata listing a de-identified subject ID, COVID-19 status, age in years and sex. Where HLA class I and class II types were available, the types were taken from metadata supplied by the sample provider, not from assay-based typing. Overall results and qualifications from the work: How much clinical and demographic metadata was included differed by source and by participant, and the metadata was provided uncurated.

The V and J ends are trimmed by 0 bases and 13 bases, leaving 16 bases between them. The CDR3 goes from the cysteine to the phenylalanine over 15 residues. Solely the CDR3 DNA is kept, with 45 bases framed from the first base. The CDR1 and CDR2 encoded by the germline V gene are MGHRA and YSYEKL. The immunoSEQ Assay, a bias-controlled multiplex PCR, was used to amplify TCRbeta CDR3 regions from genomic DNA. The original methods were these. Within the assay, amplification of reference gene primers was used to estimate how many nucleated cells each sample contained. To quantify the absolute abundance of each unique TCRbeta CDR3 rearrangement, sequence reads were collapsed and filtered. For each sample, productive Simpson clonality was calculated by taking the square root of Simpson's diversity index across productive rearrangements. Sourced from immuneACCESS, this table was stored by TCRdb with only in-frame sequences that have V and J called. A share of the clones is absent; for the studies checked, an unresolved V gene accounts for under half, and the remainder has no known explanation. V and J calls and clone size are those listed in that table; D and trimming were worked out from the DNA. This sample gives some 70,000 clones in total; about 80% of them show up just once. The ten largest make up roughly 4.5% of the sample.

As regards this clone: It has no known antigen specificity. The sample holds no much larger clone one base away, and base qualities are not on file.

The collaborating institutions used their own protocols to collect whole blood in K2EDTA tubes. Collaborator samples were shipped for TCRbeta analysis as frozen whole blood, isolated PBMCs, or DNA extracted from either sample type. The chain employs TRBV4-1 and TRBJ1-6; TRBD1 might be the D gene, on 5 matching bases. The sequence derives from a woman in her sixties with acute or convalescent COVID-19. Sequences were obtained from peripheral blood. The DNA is TGCGCCAGCAGCCAAGATGGCAGGGCCATCGGGCCCCTCCACTTT. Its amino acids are CASSQDGRAIGPLHF.